This TCR beta chain was found in a study of beta chain features in type 1 diabetes. Study-level points and caveats: More deletions and fewer insertions at VDJ junctions were seen in type 1 diabetes patients.

V shed 2 bases and J shed 2 bases, with 9 bases lying between them. The germline V gene has CDR1 MDHEN and CDR2 SYDVKM. The CDR3 totals 15 residues. The investigators reverse transcribed all of the isolated RNA, so they sequenced expressed TCRB transcripts. The table came from immunoSEQ multiplex PCR; TCRdb's copy has only in-frame clones and leaves some out. The table shows roughly 500,000 clones, with about 32% occurring only once. This clone was counted between two and nine times. Its antigen remains unidentified. V is TRBV28 and J is TRBJ2-2; D is ambiguous. This clonotype was sampled from a young man in good health. Input material: naive CD4+ T cells from blood. This chain's CDR3 is CASSLTTPNTGELFF. CDR3 coding DNA: TGTGCCAGCAGTTTAACAACGCCAAACACCGGGGAGCTGTTTTTT.